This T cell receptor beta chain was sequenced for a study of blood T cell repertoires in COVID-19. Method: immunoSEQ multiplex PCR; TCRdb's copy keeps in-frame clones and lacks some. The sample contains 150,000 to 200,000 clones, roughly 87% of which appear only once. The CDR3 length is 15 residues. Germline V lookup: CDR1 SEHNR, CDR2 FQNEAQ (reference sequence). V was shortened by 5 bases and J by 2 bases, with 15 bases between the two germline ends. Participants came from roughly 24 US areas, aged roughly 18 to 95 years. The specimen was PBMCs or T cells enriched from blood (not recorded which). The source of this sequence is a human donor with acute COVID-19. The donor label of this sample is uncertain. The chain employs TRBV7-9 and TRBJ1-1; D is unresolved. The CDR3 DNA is TGTGCCAGCAGCATAAACCTTGGAGGAAACACTGAAGCTTTCTTT. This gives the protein CASSINLGGNTEAFF.